This T cell receptor (beta chain) was captured in a study of post-analysis software for immune sequencing data. Points from the study as a whole: About 5 TRBV segments appeared more often in patients than in controls, and TRBV5-6, TRBV5-1 and TRBV20-1 were among these.

The V and J ends lost 2 bases and 0 bases respectively, with 11 bases between them. The CDR3 runs 17 residues. A word on this clonotype: Its specificity is unknown.

Prepared TCR beta cDNA libraries contained unique molecular identifiers. MiXCR was run by TCRdb on the PCR reads, yielding one entry per CDR3 protein. The top ten clones hold approximately 4.2% of a sample with 750,000 to 950,000 distinct CDR3 sequences, roughly 50% of them seen once. The material sequenced was blood. The sequence was collected from a girl aged 5-17 years with multiple sclerosis. V gene TRBV12-3 or TRBV12-4 combines with J gene TRBJ2-6, with D tentatively TRBD1 (6 bases). The CDR3 DNA follows: TGTGCCAGCAGTTTACAGGGGCCTCACTCTGGGGCCAACGTCCTGACTTTC. Amino acids: CASSLQGPHSGANVLTF.